Included here is one TCR beta chain sequence, with context. This specimen comes from a study of blood T cell repertoires in COVID-19. Trimming at V came to 2 bases and at J to 3 bases, leaving 9 bases not matched to a gene. The CDR3 runs 16 residues. Germline V gene data show CDR1 as LGHDT and CDR2 as YNNKEL (reference sequence). This table comes from immunoSEQ multiplex PCR, and its TCRdb copy is limited to in-frame clones, with some not included. The data show some 450,000 clones, with about 91% seen just once and around 12% held by the top ten. This TCR was recovered from a woman aged 50 to 60 with COVID-19, enrolled during active disease. The chain carries TRBV3-1 (or the pseudogene TRBV3-2) and TRBJ1-2, with 7 nucleotides matching TRBD1. Sequenced material: peripheral blood. The CDR3: CASSQFGGGQDYGYTF. The CDR3 DNA is TGTGCCAGCAGCCAATTCGGAGGGGGCCAAGACTATGGCTACACCTTC.